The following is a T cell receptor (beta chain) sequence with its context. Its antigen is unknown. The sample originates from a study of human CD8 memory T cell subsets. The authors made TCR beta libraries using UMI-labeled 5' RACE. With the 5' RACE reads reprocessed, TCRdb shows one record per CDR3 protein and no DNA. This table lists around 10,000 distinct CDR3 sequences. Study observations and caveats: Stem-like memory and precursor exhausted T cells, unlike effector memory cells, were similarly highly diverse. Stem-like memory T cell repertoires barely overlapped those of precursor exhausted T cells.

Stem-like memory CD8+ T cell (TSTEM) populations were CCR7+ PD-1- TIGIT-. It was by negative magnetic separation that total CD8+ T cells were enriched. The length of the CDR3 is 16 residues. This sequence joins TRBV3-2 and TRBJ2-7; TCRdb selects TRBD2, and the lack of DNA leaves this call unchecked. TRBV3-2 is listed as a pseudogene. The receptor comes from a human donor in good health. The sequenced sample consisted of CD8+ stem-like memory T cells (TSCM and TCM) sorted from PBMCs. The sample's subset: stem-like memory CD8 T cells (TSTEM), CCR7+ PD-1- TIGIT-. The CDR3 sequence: CASSQGLAAFSYEQYF.